The 18 T cell receptor beta chains reported below all come from one sample, sequenced in a study of blood T cell repertoires in COVID-19. Libraries were prepared by immunoSEQ multiplex PCR; TCRdb keeps only in-frame clonotypes and omits some of them. The sample holds a few hundred thousand clones, 80% to 90% seen once. The sample was PBMCs or T cells enriched from blood (not recorded which). Source of these receptors: a woman between 50 and 59 years old who had recovered from COVID-19.

The V gene is TRBV6-5, the J gene TRBJ2-5; tentative D call: TRBD2 (5 bases). V was trimmed by 7 bases and J by 5 bases, leaving 20 bases between them. This CDR3 region has 15 residues. Germline CDR1 and CDR2: MNHEY and SVGAGI. As DNA, the CDR3 is TGTGCCAGCAATCCTGATATGGGCCCGGGGGAGACCCAGTACTTC. It specifies CASNPDMGPGETQYF.

The chain employs TRBV19 and TRBJ2-1, with TRBD1 as a possible D gene (6 bases). Germline lookup yields CDR1 LNHDA and CDR2 SQIVND (reference sequence). Trimming took off 5 bases at V and 4 bases at J, with 12 bases between the two ends. The CDR3 is 14 amino acids. This chain's CDR3 is CASSPTTGYNEQFF. The CDR3 nucleotides are TGTGCCAGTAGTCCGACCACAGGGTACAATGAGCAGTTCTTC.

The chain is built from TRBV24-1 and TRBJ2-2, with TRBD1 identical over 10 bases. Germline V gives CDR1 KGHDR, CDR2 SFDVKD. This CDR3 spans 16 amino acids. V lost 5 bases, J lost 3 bases, and 5 bases stayed unmatched. The CDR3, as DNA: TGTGCCACCAGTGCTGCGGGACAGGGGTACACCGGGGAGCTGTTTTTT. Translating it yields CATSAAGQGYTGELFF.

The chain combines TRBV28 with TRBJ1-1; 7 bases fit TRBD1. The CDR3 has 15 amino acids. Germline V gene sequence: CDR1 MDHEN, CDR2 SYDVKM. Trimming cost V 6 bases and J 2 bases; bases outside gene matches: 9. CDR3 sequence reads: CASSSGQIGNTEAFF. CDR3 DNA: TGTGCCAGCAGCTCGGGACAGATTGGAAACACTGAAGCTTTCTTT.

V is TRBV19 and J is TRBJ2-7; tentatively, D is TRBD2 (5 bases). Between the trimmed V and J ends, which lost 1 base and 2 bases, there was a span of 15 bases. This CDR3 is built from 16 residues. Germline CDR1 reads LNHDA; CDR2 reads SQIVND (reference sequence). CDR3 region: CASSIAGVNIPYEQYF. The CDR3 DNA is TGTGCCAGTAGTATAGCCGGGGTCAACATTCCCTACGAGCAGTACTTC.

The J gene is TRBJ2-2, the V gene TRBV5-1; a weak D match, TRBD2 (5 bases). Per germline, CDR1 SGHRS and CDR2 YFSETQ. The CDR3 extends over 15 amino acids. V was trimmed by 0 bases and J by 5 bases, leaving 11 bases between them. Written as DNA, the CDR3 is TGCGCCAGCAGCTTGGATGGTCAGCGGACCGGGGAGCTGTTTTTT. Its translation is CASSLDGQRTGELFF.

This chain uses TRBV6-5 with TRBJ1-5; tentative D call: TRBD1 (5 bases). The CDR3 has 15 residues. Germline CDR1 MNHEY, CDR2 SVGAGI. The ends were cut back, 2 bases at V and 0 bases at J, with 8 bases in the middle. This CDR3 is CASSYPGHSNQPQHF. Written as DNA, the CDR3 is TGTGCCAGCAGTTACCCAGGGCATAGCAATCAGCCCCAGCATTTT.

The chain joins TRBV25-1 to TRBJ1-2, with D possibly being TRBD1 (5 bases). The germline gives CDR1 MGHDK, CDR2 SYGVNS. The CDR3 is 12 residues long. V was shortened by 3 bases and J by 4 bases, with 6 bases between the two germline ends. CDR3 protein: CASSDQGYGYTF. DNA of the CDR3: TGTGCCAGCAGTGATCAGGGCTATGGCTACACCTTC.

For this clone: The sample contains more than one DNA sequence encoding this CDR3. The chain recombines TRBV9 with TRBJ1-2; no firm D call. Between the trimmed V and J ends, which lost 0 bases and 7 bases, there was a span of 10 bases. The CDR3 loop spans 13 amino acids. In germline, CDR1 is SGDLS, CDR2 YYNGEE. As DNA, the CDR3 is TGTGCCAGCAGCGTAGGGGAGGGCTCTGGCTACACCTTC. It encodes CASSVGEGSGYTF.

This sequence joins TRBV15 and TRBJ1-4, with D perhaps matching TRBD1 (6 bases). The ends were cut back, 0 bases at V and 7 bases at J, with 12 bases in the middle. This CDR3 region has 15 residues. Per the germline V gene, CDR1 is LNHNV and CDR2 is YYDKDF (reference sequence). The CDR3 DNA sequence: TGTGCCACCAGCAGAGACTTGGGACAAGTTGAAAAACTGTTTTTT. Encoded protein: CATSRDLGQVEKLFF.

This rearrangement joins TRBV18 to TRBJ2-7; a possible D gene is TRBD2 (5 bases). CDR3 size: 14 residues. With 1 base removed from V and 5 bases from J, the gap between germline ends came to 12 bases. The germline gives CDR1 KGHSH, CDR2 LQKENI. The CDR3 bases are TGTGCCAGCTCACCACAGCAGAGGGAAGACGAGCAGTACTTC. Its protein is CASSPQQREDEQYF.

V gene TRBV7-2 combines with J gene TRBJ1-2; 9 nucleotides match TRBD1. The germline gives CDR1 SGHTA, CDR2 FQGNSA. This CDR3 spans 15 amino acids. Trimming cost V 5 bases and J 5 bases; bases outside gene matches: 9. The CDR3 sequence is CASSQGGQGRYGYTF. In DNA, the CDR3 is TGTGCCAGCAGCCAAGGGGGACAGGGCCGGTATGGCTACACCTTC.

The chain carries TRBV14 and TRBJ2-3; 12 bases match TRBD2. V lost 4 bases and J lost 2; bases outside the gene matches: 10. Germline CDR1 SGHDN, CDR2 FVKESK. The CDR3 runs to 18 residues. The CDR3 spells CASSPFLTSGRSTDTQYF. The CDR3 bases are TGTGCCAGCAGCCCCTTTCTTACTAGCGGGAGGTCCACAGATACGCAGTATTTT.

The chain uses TRBV30 and TRBJ2-1, with 11 bases that match TRBD2. Per germline, CDR1 GTSNPN and CDR2 SVGIG (reference sequence). The CDR3 runs 19 residues. Losses at the gene ends were 0 bases for V and 0 bases for J; bases not matched to a gene: 10. Written as DNA, the CDR3 is TGTGCCTGGAGTGTAAGCGGTCTAGCGGGAGGCCACTCCTACAATGAGCAGTTCTTC. Translation gives CAWSVSGLAGGHSYNEQFF.

The chain has TRBV28 and TRBJ2-3; possible D gene TRBD1, 6 bases. Germline CDR1 reads MDHEN; CDR2 reads SYDVKM. The length of the CDR3 is 15 residues. Written as DNA, the CDR3 is TGTGCTTTAACCCGGGAACAGGGACCCACAGATACGCAGTATTTT. Its protein product is CALTREQGPTDTQYF.

The V and J genes are TRBV6-1 and TRBJ2-7, with TRBD1 matching over 7 bases. Germline V lookup: CDR1 MNHNS, CDR2 SASEGT. This CDR3 has 14 amino acids. Trimming cost V 1 base and J 5 bases; bases outside gene matches: 5. The CDR3 region is CASSEVDRADEQYF. Here the CDR3 DNA reads TGTGCCAGCAGTGAAGTAGACAGGGCGGACGAGCAGTACTTC.

Here the CDR3 reads CASSGTYEQYF. The CDR3 nucleotides read TGTGCCAGTAGCGGGACCTACGAGCAGTACTTC. The genes are TRBV19 and TRBJ2-7; possible D gene TRBD2, 5 bases. CDR1 LNHDA and CDR2 SQIVND come from the germline V gene (reference sequence). V was shortened by 6 bases and J by 2 bases, with 5 bases between the two germline ends. The CDR3 runs 11 residues.

CDR3 protein: CASGKGGYYNEQFF. The CDR3 nucleotides are TGTGCCAGCGGGAAAGGGGGATACTACAATGAGCAGTTCTTC. This chain joins TRBV11-2 and TRBJ2-1; D possibly corresponds to TRBD1 (6 bases). V lost 8 bases and J 3 bases, leaving 14 bases between the germline ends. The CDR3 has 14 amino acids. The V gene's germline CDR1 is SGHAT and CDR2 FQNNGV. Using reference TRBV11-2 and TRBJ2-1 for the parts outside the CDR3, the full variable domain is EAGVAQSPRYKIIEKRQSVAFWCNPISGHATLYWYQQILGQGPKLLIQFQNNGVVDDSQLPKDRFSAERLKGVDSTLKIQPAKLEDSAVYLCASGKGGYYNEQFFGPGTRLTVL.